The clone carrying this TCR beta chain was observed a few times. Its antigen is currently unknown. Here immunoSEQ multiplex PCR was the method, and the copy in TCRdb shows in-frame clones only, minus some. Among around 500,000 clones listed, about 76% were seen once. This entry belongs to a study of shared clonotypes between healthy human individuals. Study conclusions and caveats: Only blood was sampled, and tissue TCR repertoires likely differ from blood ones.

The CDR3 loop spans 14 amino acids. Per the germline V gene, CDR1 is LGHNT and CDR2 is FRNRAP. V was trimmed by 5 bases and J by 2 bases, leaving 12 bases between them. Donors were healthy HIV-negative adults without recently reported acute infections or vaccinations. The receptor was isolated from a middle-aged woman in good health. Some clones in this sample may be carry-over from other donors' samples. The specimen was PBMCs. The chain carries TRBV12-5 and TRBJ1-1, with D possibly matching TRBD1 (5 bases). For the CDR3, the DNA is TGTGCTAGTGGTAGAGGGGCAGAAAACACTGAAGCTTTCTTT. Translation: CASGRGAENTEAFF.